These 30 T cell receptor beta chains came from one sample sequenced in a study of identical twins. TCRdb reanalysed the 5' RACE reads using MiXCR and keeps one entry per CDR3 protein. The sample carries approximately 700,000 distinct CDR3 sequences, around 6% recorded once. The specimen sequenced was naive T cells sorted from blood. The receptors derive from a man aged 18 to 35 in good health.

Many counts were recorded for this clonotype. The chain links TRBV10-3 to TRBJ2-1; 10 nucleotides agree with TRBD2. V lost 7 bases and J lost 2; bases outside the gene matches: 5. The CDR3 loop spans 15 amino acids. Germline V lookup: CDR1 ENHRY, CDR2 SYGVKD. CDR3 protein: CAINGGLATYNEQFF. CDR3 DNA: TGTGCCATCAACGGGGGACTAGCGACCTACAATGAGCAGTTCTTC.

This clonotype appeared a few times. J is TRBJ2-5 and V is TRBV20-1; 7 bases match TRBD1. V was clipped by 3 bases and J by 1 base; unmatched bases: 14. The germline V gene encodes CDR1 DFQATT and CDR2 SNEGSKA (reference sequence). The CDR3 has 17 amino acids. Written as DNA, the CDR3 is TGCAGTGCTAGTCCGTCCCGGGGACAGATACTCCAAGAGACCCAGTACTTC. Protein: CSASPSRGQILQETQYF.

This clonotype was recorded many times. This chain joins TRBV25-1 and TRBJ2-7; D is possibly TRBD1 (5 bases). The CDR3 sequence is 13 residues long. Trimming cost V 2 bases and J 1 base, with 6 bases left between them. CDR1 and CDR2 from the germline V gene are MGHDK and SYGVNS. The CDR3 DNA reads TGTGCCAGCAGTGAACAGGGATCCTACGAGCAGTACTTC. Translation gives CASSEQGSYEQYF.

This chain joins TRBV12-3 or TRBV12-4 and TRBJ1-2; D call uncertain. The CDR3 has 13 amino acids. V lost 2 bases to trimming and J lost 8 bases, with 12 bases between them. CDR3 in amino acids: CASSLRDRSGYTF. As DNA, the CDR3 is TGTGCCAGCAGTTTAAGAGATAGGAGCGGCTACACCTTC.

This clonotype was counted many times. The chain recombines TRBV20-1 with TRBJ1-1; possible D gene TRBD1, 5 bases. Trimming cost V 3 bases and J 0 bases, with 11 bases left between them. This CDR3 has 14 amino acids. Germline assignment: CDR1 DFQATT and CDR2 SNEGSKA (reference sequence). The CDR3 bases are TGCAGTGCTAGTCGGACGGACATGAACACTGAAGCTTTCTTT. Translating gives CSASRTDMNTEAFF.

The chain carries TRBV7-8 and TRBJ2-5; D may correspond to TRBD1 or TRBD2 (5 bases each). V lost 4 bases and J lost 4, with 13 bases in between. CDR1 and CDR2 (germline): SGHVS, FQNEAQ. This CDR3 is 14 amino acids long. The CDR3 loop is CASSSTVRAETQYF. Here the CDR3 DNA reads TGTGCCAGCAGCTCGACAGTGAGGGCAGAGACCCAGTACTTC.

The chain combines TRBV14 with TRBJ2-5, with 10 bases identical to TRBD2. The CDR3 spans 16 residues. Germline-derived CDR1 and CDR2 are SGHDN and FVKESK. The V segment lost 4 bases and the J segment 4 bases; nucleotides outside the gene matches: 9. CDR3 protein: CASSPPASGSRETQYF. CDR3 nucleotides: TGTGCCAGCAGCCCCCCTGCTAGCGGGAGTCGAGAGACCCAGTACTTC.

This clonotype was picked up a small number of times. The chain couples TRBV3-1 to TRBJ2-3, with TRBD1 matching 7 bases. CDR3 length: 16 amino acids. From germline, CDR1 is LGHDT and CDR2 YNNKEL (reference sequence). V shed 3 bases, J shed 0 bases, and the junction held 6 bases outside the gene matches. The CDR3 nucleotides read TGTGCCAGCAGCCACCGGACAGGAATAAGCACAGATACGCAGTATTTT. Its translation is CASSHRTGISTDTQYF.

This clonotype was seen more than once but under ten times. The chain employs TRBV11-3 and TRBJ1-3; a possible D gene is TRBD1 (5 bases). Germline CDR1 SGHNT, CDR2 YENEEA. V lost 3 bases and J lost 0, with 9 bases in between. This CDR3 comprises 15 residues. CDR3 residues: CASSFGGTSGNTIYF. Written as DNA, the CDR3 is TGTGCCAGCAGCTTCGGGGGGACCTCTGGAAACACCATATATTTT.

About this clonotype: It may be a read error: a sequence one base away is much more abundant. CDR3 region: CSARSEGLWSTEALF. The CDR3 coding sequence is TGCAGTGCTAGGTCGGAGGGACTCTGGTCCACTGAAGCTTTGTTT. This chain connects TRBV20-1 to TRBJ1-1, with D perhaps matching TRBD1 (5 bases). The CDR3 is 15 residues long. Germline CDR1 and CDR2: DFQATT and SNEGSKA (reference sequence).

The chain employs TRBV5-4 and TRBJ2-5, with 11 bases fitting TRBD2. The CDR3 covers 16 residues. Trimming at V came to 2 bases and at J to 5 bases, leaving 8 bases not matched to a gene. CDR1 SGHNT and CDR2 YYREEE come from the germline V gene (reference sequence). The CDR3 loop is CASSFSLAGGMETQYF. The CDR3 coding sequence is TGTGCCAGCAGCTTCTCCCTAGCGGGGGGAATGGAGACCCAGTACTTC.

This clonotype appeared many times. The V and J genes are TRBV5-1 and TRBJ2-3, with 7 nucleotides matching TRBD2. The CDR3 contains 20 residues. V shed 3 bases, J shed 2 bases, and the junction held 21 bases outside the gene matches. Germline V gene data show CDR1 as SGHRS and CDR2 as YFSETQ. The CDR3 loop is CASSSMTRLARSTHTDTQYF. DNA for the CDR3: TGCGCCAGCAGCTCCATGACTCGACTAGCTAGATCGACTCACACAGATACGCAGTATTTT.

The V call is TRBV27, the J call TRBJ1-6; D gene unclear. The CDR3 loop spans 16 amino acids. V was pared by 5 bases and J by 0 bases, with 11 bases between. CDR1 is MNHEY, CDR2 SMNVEV, per germline (reference sequence). The CDR3 loop is CASSPSIGSYNSPLHF. CDR3 nucleotides: TGTGCCAGCAGTCCCAGTATTGGCTCCTATAATTCACCCCTCCACTTT.

In its sample, this clonotype was seen a few times. This chain connects TRBV5-1 to TRBJ1-6, with D unresolved. This CDR3 contains 14 residues. Germline V gene sequence: CDR1 SGHRS, CDR2 YFSETQ. Trimming removed 0 bases at V and 9 bases at J, with 10 bases between. The CDR3 protein is CASSLAHRGSPLHF. The DNA of the CDR3 is TGCGCCAGCAGCTTGGCCCACCGGGGTTCACCCCTCCACTTT.

This clonotype was seen a handful of times. The chain combines TRBV14 with TRBJ2-7, with 9 bases that match TRBD1. V dropped 1 base and J dropped 6; count of bases not matched to a gene: 7. Germline CDR1 and CDR2: SGHDN and FVKESK. This CDR3 comprises 15 residues. In nucleotides, the CDR3 is TGTGCCAGCAGCCAAGTCGGGACAGGGCGATTCGAGCAGTACTTC. This translates into CASSQVGTGRFEQYF. Drawing the rest from reference TRBV14 and TRBJ2-7, the complete variable domain is EAGVTQFPSHSVIEKGQTVTLRCDPISGHDNLYWYRRVMGKEIKFLLHFVKESKQDESGMPNNRFLAERTGGTYSTLKVQPAELEDSGVYFCASSQVGTGRFEQYFGPGTRLTVT.

This chain's CDR3 is CASSRQGGHEQYF. As DNA, the CDR3 is TGTGCCAGCTCACGACAGGGAGGCCACGAGCAGTACTTC. The chain couples TRBV18 to TRBJ2-7; perhaps TRBD1 as D (7 bases). This CDR3 comprises 13 residues. The V end lost 4 bases, the J end lost 5 bases, and 12 bases lay between the germline ends. Germline CDR1 reads KGHSH; CDR2 reads LQKENI.

In this sample, this clonotype turned up many times. The chain combines TRBV12-3 or TRBV12-4 with TRBJ2-7; D is uncertain. The CDR3 is made up of 14 amino acids. V gave up 2 bases and J gave up 5 bases, with 13 bases separating them. CDR3: CASSLSTPGHEQYF. CDR3 sequence (DNA): TGTGCCAGCAGTTTAAGTACACCAGGCCACGAGCAGTACTTC.

V gene TRBV12-3 or TRBV12-4 combines with J gene TRBJ2-2, with a weak D call TRBD1 (6 bases). This CDR3 spans 14 amino acids. Between the trimmed V and J ends, which lost 6 bases and 5 bases, there was a span of 13 bases. CDR3 nucleotide sequence: TGTGCCAGCAGCTTACAGGGTTGGACCGGGGAGCTGTTTTTT. This gives the protein CASSLQGWTGELFF.

This clonotype was counted ten times or more. The chain couples TRBV12-3 or TRBV12-4 to TRBJ2-5; 9 bases map to TRBD1. Trimming cost V 0 bases and J 5 bases; bases outside gene matches: 7. The CDR3 is 16 residues long. DNA for the CDR3: TGTGCCAGCAGTTTAGCGCGGGGACAGGGAAGGGAGACCCAGTACTTC. Amino acid sequence: CASSLARGQGRETQYF.

In this sample, this clonotype turned up many times. V usage is TRBV7-9 and J usage is TRBJ2-5, with no clear D. The CDR3 sequence is 15 residues long. Trimming cost V 4 bases and J 4 bases, with 16 bases left between them. Germline CDR1 and CDR2: SEHNR and FQNEAQ (reference sequence). In DNA, the CDR3 is TGTGCCAGCAGCTCGAGATTTGCGCTGGCAGAGACCCAGTACTTC. This sequence encodes CASSSRFALAETQYF.

This clonotype was seen many times. The chain has TRBV12-3 or TRBV12-4 and TRBJ1-5, with D hard to call. This CDR3 has 15 residues. V was cut by 3 bases and J by 0 bases, with 9 bases left in between. CDR3 nucleotide sequence: TGTGCCAGCAGTTTTTTCAGTAATAGCAATCAGCCCCAGCATTTT. Its protein product is CASSFFSNSNQPQHF.

This clonotype was detected ten times or more. The chain uses TRBV10-3 and TRBJ2-1; D gene uncertain. Trimming took 4 bases from V and 3 from J, leaving 4 bases between them. Germline lookup yields CDR1 ENHRY and CDR2 SYGVKD. There are 12 residues in the CDR3. In DNA form, the CDR3 reads TGTGCCATCAGTGGAGTCTACAATGAGCAGTTCTTC. Its translation: CAISGVYNEQFF.

This clonotype appeared a few times. V and J are TRBV5-4 and TRBJ1-1; the D gene is possibly TRBD1 (6 bases). The CDR3 consists of 14 residues. V lost 0 bases to trimming and J lost 4 bases, with 10 bases between them. Germline CDR1 is SGHNT and CDR2 is YYREEE (reference sequence). Here the CDR3 DNA reads TGTGCCAGCAGCTTGGAGGGGGGCTTCACTGAAGCTTTCTTT. Translating gives CASSLEGGFTEAFF.

This clonotype showed up just a few times. The chain recombines TRBV7-6 with TRBJ1-1; 8 bases are shared with TRBD1. This CDR3 has 13 residues. J gave up 7 bases and V 4 bases, and 5 bases lay outside the gene matches. The germline V gene has CDR1 SGHVS and CDR2 FNYEAQ. CDR3 nucleotide sequence: TGTGCCAGCAGCTCCTACGGGACAGGTGAAGCTTTCTTT. Translating it yields CASSSYGTGEAFF. Variable domain in full (rest from reference TRBV7-6 and TRBJ1-1): GAGVSQSPRYKVTKRGQDVALRCDPISGHVSLYWYRQALGQGPEFLTYFNYEAQQDKSGLPNDRFSAERPEGSISTLTIQRTEQRDSAMYRCASSSYGTGEAFFGQGTRLTVV.

This clonotype has ten or more counts. The chain uses TRBV11-2 and TRBJ2-5, with 8 bases matching TRBD2. Unmatched junction bases numbered 12, after V lost 1 base and J lost 5 bases. There are 17 residues in the CDR3. The V gene's germline CDR1 is SGHAT and CDR2 FQNNGV. In DNA form, the CDR3 reads TGTGCCAGCAGCTTAGTTCTGGCGGGAGGCCCCACTGAGACCCAGTACTTC. It codes for CASSLVLAGGPTETQYF.

A few counts support this clonotype. This sequence joins TRBV3-1 and TRBJ2-2; D remains unclear. Germline V gives CDR1 LGHDT, CDR2 YNNKEL (reference sequence). V lost 3 bases, J lost 6 bases, and 8 bases lay in between. This CDR3 is built from 13 residues. CDR3 sequence: CASSHGPAGELFF. The CDR3 DNA follows: TGTGCCAGCAGCCATGGTCCGGCCGGGGAGCTGTTTTTT.

In its sample, this clonotype was seen many times. The chain employs TRBV5-1 and TRBJ2-3, with unresolved D. The germline CDR1 and CDR2 sequences are SGHRS and YFSETQ. This CDR3 has 16 amino acids. V lost 0 bases and J lost 0, with 11 bases in between. The CDR3 sequence is CASSLARTVSTDTQYF. CDR3 nucleotide sequence: TGCGCCAGCAGCTTGGCTAGGACGGTCAGCACAGATACGCAGTATTTT.

This clonotype occurred a few times. The rearrangement links TRBV6-5 to TRBJ2-1; 9 bases align to TRBD2. The length of the CDR3 is 17 residues. The junction had 7 bases not matched to a gene; V was cut back by 0 bases and J by 4 bases. Germline assignment: CDR1 MNHEY and CDR2 SVGAGI. CDR3: CASSYSVLAGSYNEQFF. The CDR3 nucleotides read TGTGCCAGCAGTTACTCGGTTCTAGCGGGATCTTACAATGAGCAGTTCTTC.

CDR3 nucleotide sequence: TGCGCCAGCAGCTTGGTTCCTGCCACCGGGGAGCTGTTTTTT. It yields the protein CASSLVPATGELFF. This chain connects TRBV5-1 to TRBJ2-2; D not resolved. The CDR3 has 14 amino acids. Germline V CDR1 and CDR2: SGHRS, YFSETQ. The V end was cut by 0 bases, the J end by 4 bases, with 7 bases between.

The chain links TRBV20-1 to TRBJ2-1, with 9 nucleotides matching TRBD1. The CDR3 has 13 residues. V lost 6 bases to trimming and J lost 8 bases; unmatched junction nucleotides: 8. The V gene's germline CDR1 is DFQATT and CDR2 SNEGSKA (reference sequence). The CDR3 protein is CSAAGTGPDEQFF. The CDR3 DNA follows: TGCAGTGCCGCCGGGACAGGGCCCGATGAGCAGTTCTTC.